One sample yielded the 9 T cell receptor beta chains listed below, sequenced in a study of blood T cells in healthy people across ages. The second PCR ran about 6 to 12 cycles with a sample-barcoded 5' primer and J-beta primers. Each CDR3 protein is one row after TCRdb ran MiXCR on the 5' RACE reads. The sample holds 650,000 or so distinct CDR3 sequences, roughly half seen once. The sample comprised blood. The receptors derive from a woman older than 75 in good health.

About this clonotype: A clone one base away is much larger, so this may be a read error. The chain links TRBV29-1 to TRBJ2-5; D possibly matches TRBD1 or TRBD2 (5 bases each). Deletions cut 5 bases from V and 11 bases from J, with 15 bases between. The germline gives CDR1 SQVTM, CDR2 ANQGSEA. This CDR3 region has 11 residues. The CDR3 sequence: CSVRGYNEQYF. The CDR3 DNA is TGCAGCGTTCGGGGCTACAATGAGCAGTACTTC.

This clonotype appeared many times. The chain couples TRBV7-3 to TRBJ2-7; D is perhaps TRBD1 or TRBD2 (6 bases each). The CDR3 extends over 15 amino acids. The V gene's germline CDR1 is SGHTA and CDR2 FQGTGA. Trimming removed 1 base from V and 4 bases from J, with 14 bases in between. DNA for the CDR3: TGTGCCAGCAGCTTAAGCGGGACAAACGCTTACGAGCAGTACTTC. It yields the protein CASSLSGTNAYEQYF.

With respect to this clonotype: Possible read error: a much larger clone is one base away. The chain recombines TRBV20-1 with TRBJ2-1; D not certain. Trimming pared 0 bases from V and 3 bases from J, leaving 12 bases between. In germline, CDR1 is DFQATT, CDR2 SNEGSKA (reference sequence). The CDR3 is 15 residues long. The CDR3 reads CSARETVSHYNEQFF. CDR3 nucleotide sequence: TGCAGTGCTAGAGAGACGGTGAGCCACTACAATGAGCAGTTCTTC.

The V gene is TRBV4-3, the J gene TRBJ1-5; D not certain. This CDR3 is 13 amino acids long. Trimming removed 4 bases from V and 7 bases from J, with 11 bases in between. Germline CDR1 reads LGHNA; CDR2 reads YSLEER. The CDR3 coding sequence is TGCGCCAGCAGCCCGACTCTATCCCAGCCCCAGCATTTT. Translating it yields CASSPTLSQPQHF.

V is TRBV4-1 and J is TRBJ2-5; a weak D match, TRBD2 (5 bases). The DNA end favors TRBJ2-7, so the J call may be wrong. Germline assignment: CDR1 MGHRA and CDR2 YSYEKL. This CDR3 comprises 16 residues. The CDR3 is CASSQDQSTSSYEQYF. The CDR3, as DNA: TGCGCCAGCAGCCAAGATCAATCTACTAGCTCCTACGAGCAGTACTTC.

On this clonotype itself: A clone one base away is much larger, so this may be a read error. The rearrangement uses TRBV5-5 and TRBJ2-7, with D perhaps matching TRBD1 (5 bases). V lost 4 bases, J lost 3 bases, and 14 bases lay in between. This CDR3 is built from 14 residues. Looked up from germline, CDR1 is SGHKS and CDR2 is YYEKEE (reference sequence). CDR3 coding DNA: TGTGCCAGCAGCGTGTTACCAGACAGCTACGAGCAGTACTTC. Translated: CASSVLPDSYEQYF.

This clonotype was seen only a few times. The chain's CDR3 is CASSATRLVSTDTQYF. The CDR3 coding sequence is TGTGCCAGCAGTGCTACTAGACTAGTTAGCACAGATACGCAGTATTTT. The chain carries TRBV2 and TRBJ2-3, with D perhaps matching TRBD2 (6 bases). Germline CDR1 is SNHLY and CDR2 is FYNNEI. The length of the CDR3 is 16 residues. The germline V and J ends were trimmed by 4 bases and 0 bases, with 14 bases remaining between them.

The chain combines TRBV5-1 with TRBJ2-1, with 7 bases aligning to TRBD2. The V and J ends lost 7 bases and 2 bases, in that order; junction bases with no gene match: 9. Germline V gene sequence: CDR1 SGHRS, CDR2 YFSETQ. This CDR3 spans 15 amino acids. The CDR3 loop reads CASSLRGVTYNEQFF. The CDR3, as DNA: TGCGCCAGCTCCTTACGGGGGGTTACCTACAATGAGCAGTTCTTC. Full variable domain (remainder filled in from reference TRBV5-1 and TRBJ2-1): KAGVTQTPRYLIKTRGQQVTLSCSPISGHRSVSWYQQTPGQGLQFLFEYFSETQRNKGNFPGRFSGRQFSNSRSEMNVSTLELGDSALYLCASSLRGVTYNEQFFGPGTRLTVL.

The chain links TRBV2 to TRBJ2-5, with TRBD2 as a possible D gene (6 bases). V was clipped by 7 bases and J by 1 base, with 10 bases between them. Germline CDR1 SNHLY, CDR2 FYNNEI. The CDR3 has 13 residues. The CDR3 protein is CASTNGGQETQYF. In DNA, the CDR3 is TGTGCCAGCACCAACGGGGGCCAAGAGACCCAGTACTTC. Looking up the rest from reference TRBV2 and TRBJ2-5 gives the full variable domain: EPEVTQTPSHQVTQMGQEVILRCVPISNHLYFYWYRQILGQKVEFLVSFYNNEISEKSEIFDDQFSVERPDGSNFTLKIRSTKLEDSAMYFCASTNGGQETQYFGPGTRLLVL.